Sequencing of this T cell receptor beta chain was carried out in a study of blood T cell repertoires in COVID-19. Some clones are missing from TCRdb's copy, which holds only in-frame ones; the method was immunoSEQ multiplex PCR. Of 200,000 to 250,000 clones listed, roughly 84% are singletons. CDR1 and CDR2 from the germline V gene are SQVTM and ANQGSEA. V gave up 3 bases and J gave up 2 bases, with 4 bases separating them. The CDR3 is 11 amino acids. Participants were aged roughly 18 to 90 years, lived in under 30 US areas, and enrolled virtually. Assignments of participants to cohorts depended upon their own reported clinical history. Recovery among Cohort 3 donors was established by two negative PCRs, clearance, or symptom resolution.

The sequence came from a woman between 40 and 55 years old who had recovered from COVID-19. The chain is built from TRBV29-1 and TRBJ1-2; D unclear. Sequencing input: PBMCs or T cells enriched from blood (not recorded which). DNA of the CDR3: TGCAGCGTTGAGGAGAACTATGGCTACACCTTC. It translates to CSVEENYGYTF. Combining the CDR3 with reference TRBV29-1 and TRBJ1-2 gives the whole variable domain SAVISQKPSRDICQRGTSLTIQCQVDSQVTMMFWYRQQPGQSLTLIATANQGSEATYESGFVIDKFPISRPNLTFSTLTVSNMSPEDSSIYLCSVEENYGYTFGSGTRLTVV.